Listed below are T cell receptor beta chains from one sample, sequenced in a study of cytomegalovirus exposure and HLA in healthy donors. Assay used: immunoSEQ multiplex PCR; TCRdb lists only in-frame clones, some missing. The sample holds 100,000 or so clones, around 77% seen once. Sequencing was carried out using PBMCs. These receptor sequences come from a woman between 35 and 50 years old in good health and CMV-seropositive. Both conserved end residues are part of each CDR3. D genes are given only for firm matches. A clone size is listed for some rows: how often the clone was seen (once, few, many), or a class if it is expanded.

D gene: TRBD2; V gene: TRBV28; CDR3 length: 16; J gene: TRBJ2-1; clone size: once; CDR3 protein: CASIFRGRALYNEQFF; CDR3 DNA: TGTGCCAGCATCTTCCGCGGGAGGGCGCTTTACAATGAGCAGTTCTTC
D gene: NA; V gene: TRBV6-1; CDR3 length: 14; J gene: TRBJ1-5; clone size: NA; CDR3 protein: CASNEGETGQPQHF; CDR3 DNA: TGTGCCAGCAACGAGGGGGAGACAGGCCAGCCCCAGCATTTT
D gene: NA; V gene: TRBV5-1; CDR3 length: 14; J gene: TRBJ1-2; clone size: NA; CDR3 protein: CASKTAGGGSGYTF; CDR3 DNA: TGCGCCAGCAAAACGGCGGGGGGAGGGTCTGGCTACACCTTC
D gene: NA; V gene: TRBV9; CDR3 length: 16; J gene: TRBJ1-3; clone size: NA; CDR3 protein: CASSYSWGGSGNTIYF; CDR3 DNA: TGTGCCAGCAGCTACAGTTGGGGGGGCTCTGGAAACACCATATATTTT
D gene: TRBD2; V gene: TRBV6-5; CDR3 length: 13; J gene: TRBJ2-5; clone size: NA; CDR3 protein: CASSRRGGETQYF; CDR3 DNA: TGTGCCAGCAGTCGACGCGGGGGGGAGACCCAGTACTTC
D gene: TRBD1; V gene: TRBV6-6; CDR3 length: 15; J gene: TRBJ2-6; clone size: NA; CDR3 protein: CASSLQGAGANVLTF; CDR3 DNA: TGTGCCAGCAGTCTACAGGGGGCTGGGGCCAACGTCCTGACTTTC
D gene: TRBD1; V gene: TRBV7-9; CDR3 length: 15; J gene: TRBJ1-4; clone size: once; CDR3 protein: CASSLGQGANEKLFF; CDR3 DNA: TGTGCCAGCAGCTTAGGACAGGGGGCTAATGAAAAACTGTTTTTT
D gene: TRBD2; V gene: TRBV11-2; CDR3 length: 13; J gene: TRBJ2-7; clone size: NA; CDR3 protein: CASRRSGSSEQYF; CDR3 DNA: TGTGCCAGCAGACGTAGCGGGAGTTCCGAGCAGTACTTC
D gene: NA; V gene: TRBV4-3; CDR3 length: 14; J gene: TRBJ1-1; clone size: NA; CDR3 protein: CASSRANQDTEAFF; CDR3 DNA: TGCGCCAGCAGCCGAGCCAATCAGGACACTGAAGCTTTCTTT
D gene: NA; V gene: TRBV2; CDR3 length: 13; J gene: TRBJ2-5; clone size: NA; CDR3 protein: CASSDVGAETQYF; CDR3 DNA: TGTGCCAGCAGTGACGTGGGGGCAGAGACCCAGTACTTC
D gene: NA; V gene: TRBV6-1; CDR3 length: 13; J gene: TRBJ2-7; clone size: few; CDR3 protein: CASRGTNSYEQYF; CDR3 DNA: TGTGCCAGCAGGGGGACAAACTCCTACGAGCAGTACTTC
D gene: NA; V gene: TRBV7-9; CDR3 length: 14; J gene: TRBJ2-2; clone size: NA; CDR3 protein: CASSPGHNPGELFF; CDR3 DNA: TGTGCCAGCAGCCCGGGACACAACCCCGGGGAGCTGTTTTTT
D gene: TRBD1; V gene: TRBV7-2; CDR3 length: 14; J gene: TRBJ1-1; clone size: NA; CDR3 protein: CASSLTPTGGKAFF; CDR3 DNA: TGTGCCAGCAGCTTGACTCCGACAGGGGGGAAGGCTTTCTTT
D gene: TRBD1; V gene: TRBV6-4; CDR3 length: 19; J gene: TRBJ1-6; clone size: few; CDR3 protein: CASSFRDRGQTTYNSPLHF; CDR3 DNA: TGTGCCAGCAGTTTTAGAGACAGGGGACAGACTACCTATAATTCACCCCTCCACTTT
D gene: NA; V gene: TRBV20-1; CDR3 length: 11; J gene: TRBJ2-7; clone size: once; CDR3 protein: CSVDRAYEQYF; CDR3 DNA: TGCAGTGTAGACAGAGCCTACGAGCAGTACTTC
D gene: NA; V gene: TRBV27; CDR3 length: 15; J gene: TRBJ1-6; clone size: few; CDR3 protein: CASSSTAAGNSPLHF; CDR3 DNA: TGTGCCAGCAGTTCGACGGCGGCGGGTAATTCACCCCTCCACTTT
D gene: NA; V gene: TRBV9; CDR3 length: 18; J gene: TRBJ1-3; clone size: NA; CDR3 protein: CASSDPRGASISGNTIYF; CDR3 DNA: TGTGCCAGCAGCGATCCGCGTGGGGCGTCGATCTCTGGAAACACCATATATTTT
D gene: TRBD1; V gene: TRBV28; CDR3 length: 14; J gene: TRBJ2-7; clone size: NA; CDR3 protein: CASRGPGQGVEQYF; CDR3 DNA: TGTGCCAGCAGGGGACCGGGACAGGGAGTCGAGCAGTACTTC
D gene: NA; V gene: TRBV28; CDR3 length: 11; J gene: TRBJ2-7; clone size: NA; CDR3 protein: CASLQRGAQYF; CDR3 DNA: TGTGCCAGCCTCCAACGGGGGGCGCAGTACTTC
D gene: TRBD2; V gene: TRBV5-1; CDR3 length: 15; J gene: TRBJ2-3; clone size: NA; CDR3 protein: CASSLVTGTRDTQYF; CDR3 DNA: TGCGCCAGCAGCTTGGTAACCGGGACTAGAGATACGCAGTATTTT
D gene: TRBD2; V gene: TRBV28; CDR3 length: 15; J gene: TRBJ2-2; clone size: NA; CDR3 protein: CASSTLPAGGRELFF; CDR3 DNA: TGTGCCAGCAGTACCCTGCCTGCGGGAGGCCGGGAGCTGTTTTTT
D gene: TRBD1; V gene: TRBV5-4; CDR3 length: 15; J gene: TRBJ2-7; clone size: NA; CDR3 protein: CASSHRGLSSYEQYF; CDR3 DNA: TGTGCCAGCAGCCACAGGGGCCTAAGCTCCTACGAGCAGTACTTC
D gene: NA; V gene: TRBV7-9; CDR3 length: 17; J gene: TRBJ2-7; clone size: NA; CDR3 protein: CSSSLIVPVGLSGEQYF; CDR3 DNA: TGTTCCAGCAGCTTGATAGTTCCCGTAGGGCTCTCGGGAGAGCAGTACTTC
D gene: NA; V gene: TRBV25-1; CDR3 length: 14; J gene: TRBJ1-5; clone size: NA; CDR3 protein: CASSERGTSQPQHF; CDR3 DNA: TGTGCCAGCAGTGAGAGGGGGACGAGTCAGCCCCAGCATTTT
D gene: TRBD2; V gene: TRBV7-6; CDR3 length: 17; J gene: TRBJ2-2; clone size: few; CDR3 protein: CASSPLTTSGSPGELFF; CDR3 DNA: TGTGCCAGCAGCCCTCTAACGACTAGCGGGAGTCCCGGGGAGCTGTTTTTT
D gene: TRBD1; V gene: TRBV6-5; CDR3 length: 14; J gene: TRBJ1-4; clone size: once; CDR3 protein: CASSYADRGEKLFF; CDR3 DNA: TGTGCCAGCAGTTACGCTGACAGGGGGGAAAAACTGTTTTTT
D gene: TRBD1; V gene: TRBV6-5; CDR3 length: 13; J gene: TRBJ1-1; clone size: NA; CDR3 protein: CASRPDRASRAFF; CDR3 DNA: TGTGCCAGCAGGCCAGACAGGGCCTCCCGGGCTTTCTTT
D gene: NA; V gene: TRBV27; CDR3 length: 15; J gene: TRBJ2-4; clone size: NA; CDR3 protein: CASSPTTFGPNIQYF; CDR3 DNA: TGTGCCAGCAGTCCAACGACGTTTGGGCCGAACATTCAGTACTTC
D gene: NA; V gene: TRBV4-3; CDR3 length: 16; J gene: TRBJ1-2; clone size: once; CDR3 protein: CASSQRNQGLIYGYTF; CDR3 DNA: TGCGCCAGCAGCCAAAGAAATCAGGGGCTTATCTATGGCTACACCTTC
D gene: NA; V gene: TRBV4-1; CDR3 length: 15; J gene: TRBJ1-5; clone size: NA; CDR3 protein: CASSQSTGGGQPQHF; CDR3 DNA: TGCGCCAGCAGCCAAAGTACAGGCGGGGGTCAGCCCCAGCATTTT
D gene: NA; V gene: TRBV5-4; CDR3 length: 16; J gene: TRBJ2-1; clone size: NA; CDR3 protein: CASSLLAASSYNEQFF; CDR3 DNA: TGTGCCAGCAGCTTATTAGCGGCGAGCTCCTACAATGAGCAGTTCTTC
D gene: NA; V gene: TRBV14; CDR3 length: 16; J gene: TRBJ2-3; clone size: NA; CDR3 protein: CASSQGPRGGTDTQYF; CDR3 DNA: TGTGCCAGCAGCCAAGGCCCAAGGGGTGGCACAGATACGCAGTATTTT
D gene: NA; V gene: TRBV19; CDR3 length: 12; J gene: TRBJ2-1; clone size: NA; CDR3 protein: CASNRDTNEQFF; CDR3 DNA: TGTGCCAGTAATCGGGACACCAATGAGCAGTTCTTC
D gene: TRBD1; V gene: TRBV28; CDR3 length: 14; J gene: TRBJ1-2; clone size: NA; CDR3 protein: CASRAPGQGYGYTF; CDR3 DNA: TGTGCCAGCAGAGCGCCGGGACAGGGGTATGGCTACACCTTC
D gene: NA; V gene: TRBV4-1; CDR3 length: 16; J gene: TRBJ1-2; clone size: NA; CDR3 protein: CASSELETEFNYGYTF; CDR3 DNA: TGCGCCAGCAGCGAGTTGGAGACAGAGTTTAACTATGGCTACACCTTC
D gene: NA; V gene: TRBV6-1; CDR3 length: 16; J gene: TRBJ1-5; clone size: NA; CDR3 protein: CASSVRPEDSGWPQHF; CDR3 DNA: TGTGCCAGCAGTGTCCGGCCTGAGGACAGTGGCTGGCCCCAGCATTTT
D gene: TRBD1; V gene: TRBV7-9; CDR3 length: 13; J gene: TRBJ2-7; clone size: NA; CDR3 protein: CASGTGVYYEQYF; CDR3 DNA: TGTGCCAGCGGGACAGGGGTTTACTACGAGCAGTACTTC
D gene: NA; V gene: TRBV19; CDR3 length: 13; J gene: TRBJ1-4; clone size: NA; CDR3 protein: CASRTTGGEKLFF; CDR3 DNA: TGTGCCAGTAGGACGACAGGCGGGGAAAAACTGTTTTTT
D gene: TRBD1; V gene: TRBV14; CDR3 length: 15; J gene: TRBJ2-1; clone size: NA; CDR3 protein: CASSQSWTGGFEQFF; CDR3 DNA: TGTGCCAGCAGCCAGTCCTGGACAGGGGGATTTGAGCAGTTCTTC
D gene: NA; V gene: TRBV19; CDR3 length: 15; J gene: TRBJ1-5; clone size: NA; CDR3 protein: CASNPRQQPWQPQHF; CDR3 DNA: TGTGCCAGTAACCCCCGACAGCAACCTTGGCAGCCCCAGCATTTT
D gene: TRBD1; V gene: TRBV19; CDR3 length: 15; J gene: TRBJ1-2; clone size: NA; CDR3 protein: CASSISTGGAFGYTF; CDR3 DNA: TGTGCCAGTAGTATATCGACAGGGGGCGCCTTTGGCTACACCTTC
D gene: NA; V gene: TRBV27; CDR3 length: 13; J gene: TRBJ2-7; clone size: NA; CDR3 protein: CASSFTISYEQYF; CDR3 DNA: TGTGCCAGCAGTTTCACTATTTCCTACGAGCAGTACTTC
D gene: NA; V gene: TRBV7-6; CDR3 length: 17; J gene: TRBJ1-6; clone size: NA; CDR3 protein: CASSFQRRADLNSPLHF; CDR3 DNA: TGTGCCAGCAGCTTCCAAAGGCGGGCGGATCTCAATTCACCCCTCCACTTT
D gene: TRBD1; V gene: TRBV2; CDR3 length: 13; J gene: TRBJ2-1; clone size: NA; CDR3 protein: CASSGDRLNEQFF; CDR3 DNA: TGTGCCAGCAGTGGGGACAGATTAAATGAGCAGTTCTTC
D gene: NA; V gene: TRBV28; CDR3 length: 14; J gene: TRBJ2-5; clone size: few; CDR3 protein: CASKLLGGRETQYF; CDR3 DNA: TGTGCCAGCAAGCTACTGGGGGGTCGGGAGACCCAGTACTTC
D gene: NA; V gene: TRBV2; CDR3 length: 15; J gene: TRBJ1-1; clone size: NA; CDR3 protein: CASSDRGRGNTEAFF; CDR3 DNA: TGTGCCAGCAGTGATAGAGGGAGGGGGAACACTGAAGCTTTCTTT
D gene: TRBD1; V gene: TRBV7-6; CDR3 length: 14; J gene: TRBJ2-7; clone size: NA; CDR3 protein: CASSPDRVSYEQYF; CDR3 DNA: TGTGCCAGCAGCCCGGACAGGGTGTCCTACGAGCAGTACTTC
D gene: NA; V gene: TRBV7-9; CDR3 length: 13; J gene: TRBJ1-5; clone size: NA; CDR3 protein: CASSLVSGQPQHF; CDR3 DNA: TGTGCCAGCAGCTTAGTGTCGGGTCAGCCCCAGCATTTT
D gene: NA; V gene: TRBV25-1; CDR3 length: 11; J gene: TRBJ1-5; clone size: few; CDR3 protein: CASSRNQPQHF; CDR3 DNA: TGTGCCAGCAGCCGGAATCAGCCCCAGCATTTT
D gene: TRBD1; V gene: TRBV5-1; CDR3 length: 13; J gene: TRBJ2-1; clone size: NA; CDR3 protein: CASSLDQGAREFF; CDR3 DNA: TGCGCCAGCAGCTTGGATCAGGGGGCGAGGGAGTTCTTC
D gene: NA; V gene: TRBV28; CDR3 length: 15; J gene: TRBJ1-5; clone size: NA; CDR3 protein: CASSFRSGSNQPQHF; CDR3 DNA: TGTGCCAGCAGTTTTCGGTCGGGGAGCAATCAGCCCCAGCATTTT
D gene: TRBD2; V gene: TRBV5-4; CDR3 length: 15; J gene: TRBJ2-7; clone size: NA; CDR3 protein: CASSVGTSGLYEQYF; CDR3 DNA: TGTGCCAGCAGCGTCGGGACTAGCGGTCTCTACGAGCAGTACTTC
D gene: NA; V gene: TRBV18; CDR3 length: 15; J gene: TRBJ1-4; clone size: NA; CDR3 protein: CASSRNQGGDEKLFF; CDR3 DNA: TGTGCCAGCTCACGGAACCAGGGAGGCGATGAAAAACTGTTTTTT
D gene: TRBD1; V gene: TRBV2; CDR3 length: 14; J gene: TRBJ1-1; clone size: few; CDR3 protein: CASGGDRAITEAFF; CDR3 DNA: TGTGCCAGCGGGGGGGACAGGGCGATAACTGAAGCTTTCTTT
D gene: NA; V gene: TRBV11-2; CDR3 length: 15; J gene: TRBJ1-2; clone size: NA; CDR3 protein: CASSSPRGGYDGYTF; CDR3 DNA: TGTGCCAGCAGCTCCCCTAGGGGGGGATACGATGGCTACACCTTC
D gene: NA; V gene: TRBV18; CDR3 length: 15; J gene: TRBJ2-7; clone size: NA; CDR3 protein: CASSPRQLSSYEQYF; CDR3 DNA: TGTGCCAGCTCACCACGACAGCTGAGCTCCTACGAGCAGTACTTC
D gene: TRBD2; V gene: TRBV5-1; CDR3 length: 17; J gene: TRBJ2-2; clone size: NA; CDR3 protein: CASSLVTSGKNTGELFF; CDR3 DNA: TGCGCCAGCAGCTTGGTAACTAGCGGGAAGAACACCGGGGAGCTGTTTTTT
D gene: NA; V gene: TRBV4-1; CDR3 length: 13; J gene: TRBJ2-2; clone size: NA; CDR3 protein: CASSRVSGGELFF; CDR3 DNA: TGCGCCAGCAGCCGCGTAAGTGGCGGGGAGCTGTTTTTT
D gene: TRBD2; V gene: TRBV13; CDR3 length: 13; J gene: TRBJ2-7; clone size: NA; CDR3 protein: CASTPRGAGGPYF; CDR3 DNA: TGTGCCAGCACCCCCCGAGGTGCGGGAGGGCCGTACTTC